These T cell receptor beta chains were read from a single sample in a study of graft-versus-host responses after intestinal transplantation. Their cognate antigens are unknown. TCRdb keeps only in-frame clones here, not all; method: immunoSEQ multiplex PCR. The sample holds 85,000 to 90,000 clones; roughly 90% are singletons and the top ten take 0.11%. This specimen consisted of unstimulated CD4+ T cells sorted from spleen or lymph node cells, obtained before intestinal transplant. The receptors were sampled from a human donor who received an intestinal transplant. Both conserved end residues are part of each CDR3. D genes are given only for firm matches. Size is omitted from some rows. Given values are once, few, many or a class for expanded clones.

-	TRBJ2-3	-	TRBV7-7	CASSLGRGGSDTQYF	TGTGCTAGCAGCTTAGGTAGAGGAGGTTCAGATACGCAGTATTTT
TRBD1	TRBJ2-1	-	TRBV7-6	CASSLNPGQGGNEQFF	TGTGCCAGCAGCTTAAATCCGGGACAGGGGGGCAATGAGCAGTTCTTC
-	TRBJ2-7	-	TRBV29-1	CSVEGSPDEQYF	TGCAGCGTTGAGGGCTCTCCCGACGAGCAGTACTTC
-	TRBJ2-3	-	TRBV7-3	CASSFRGQSTDTQYF	TGTGCCAGCAGCTTCCGCGGGCAGTCCACAGATACGCAGTATTTT
-	TRBJ2-5	-	TRBV25-1	CASSDLTGWETQYF	TGTGCCAGCAGTGATTTAACAGGGTGGGAGACCCAGTACTTC
-	TRBJ1-2	once	TRBV27	CASSFVGGYGYTF	TGTGCCAGCAGTTTCGTCGGGGGCTATGGCTACACCTTC
TRBD1	TRBJ1-5	-	TRBV6-6	CASVPGQGPNQPQHF	TGTGCCAGCGTACCAGGACAGGGCCCGAATCAGCCCCAGCATTTT
TRBD2	TRBJ2-1	-	TRBV7-3	CASSPMPGLTYNEQFF	TGTGCCAGCAGTCCTATGCCGGGACTAACATACAATGAGCAGTTCTTC
TRBD1	TRBJ1-5	-	TRBV29-1	CSVRGQGVREPQHF	TGCAGCGTTAGAGGACAGGGGGTCAGGGAGCCCCAGCATTTT
-	TRBJ1-2	-	TRBV29-1	CSVPQGGNYGYTF	TGCAGCGTGCCACAGGGTGGAAACTATGGCTACACCTTC
-	TRBJ2-7	-	TRBV27	CASSRMFSGYEQYF	TGTGCCAGCAGTCGAATGTTTAGCGGCTACGAGCAGTACTTC
-	TRBJ1-5	-	TRBV7-8	CASSLGGSSNQPQHF	TGTGCCAGCAGCTTGGGGGGGAGTAGCAATCAGCCCCAGCATTTT
TRBD1	TRBJ2-7	-	TRBV4-2	CASTHEGAGEQYF	TGTGCCAGCACCCACGAGGGGGCGGGCGAGCAGTACTTC
-	TRBJ1-6	once	TRBV14	CASSQDRTRQNNSPLHF	TGTGCCAGCAGCCAAGACCGGACACGCCAAAATAATTCACCCCTCCACTTT
-	TRBJ2-1	once	TRBV19	CASSRDRDKNNEQFF	TGTGCCAGTAGTAGGGACCGGGACAAAAACAATGAGCAGTTCTTC
-	TRBJ1-4	-	TRBV6-6	CASSYLDREKLFF	TGTGCCAGCAGTTACCTGGACAGAGAAAAACTGTTTTTT
TRBD2	TRBJ2-7	-	TRBV6-5	CASTIRGGAYEQYF	TGTGCCAGCACTATCCGGGGGGGTGCATACGAGCAGTACTTC
-	TRBJ1-2	-	TRBV27	CASSSLSGNYGYTF	TGTGCCAGCAGTTCTCTCTCAGGGAACTATGGCTACACCTTC
TRBD1	TRBJ1-6	-	TRBV10-3	CAISERTGSDNSPLHF	TGTGCCATCAGTGAACGGACAGGATCGGATAATTCACCCCTCCACTTT
-	TRBJ1-2	-	TRBV6-5	CASTPGGTYGYTF	TGTGCCAGCACCCCAGGAGGGACTTATGGCTACACCTTC
TRBD2	TRBJ2-5	-	TRBV7-7	CASSPSGGRRETQYF	TGTGCTAGCAGCCCCTCGGGGGGGCGGCGGGAGACCCAGTACTTC
-	TRBJ2-2	-	TRBV5-1	CASSLSGQNTGELFF	TGCGCCAGCAGCTTGTCTGGGCAAAACACCGGGGAGCTGTTTTTT
-	TRBJ1-2	-	TRBV6-1	CASSATPLGGWDGYTF	TGTGCCAGCAGTGCCACCCCCCTGGGGGGGTGGGATGGCTACACCTTC
TRBD1	TRBJ2-3	-	TRBV7-9	CASETGVTDTQYF	TGTGCCAGCGAGACAGGGGTAACAGATACGCAGTATTTT
TRBD1	TRBJ2-3	-	TRBV9	CASSRDRGLRSADTQYF	TGTGCCAGCAGCCGGGACAGGGGATTGCGGTCCGCAGATACGCAGTATTTT
-	TRBJ2-1	-	TRBV7-3	CASSLVSLQKGPNEQFF	TGTGCCAGCAGCTTAGTGTCTCTCCAAAAGGGGCCCAATGAGCAGTTCTTC
-	TRBJ1-1	-	TRBV10-1	CASSDPVGGTEAFF	TGCGCCAGCAGTGACCCCGTCGGGGGCACTGAAGCTTTCTTT
-	TRBJ1-1	-	TRBV18	CASSRLSGSASLNTEAFF	TGTGCCAGCTCACGGCTCTCAGGGTCGGCGAGCTTGAACACTGAAGCTTTCTTT
TRBD1	TRBJ1-3	-	TRBV29-1	CSVAGTGVNTIYF	TGCAGCGTTGCCGGGACAGGGGTGAACACCATATATTTT
-	TRBJ1-5	-	TRBV21-1	CASSPSGGDGNQPQHF	TGTGCCAGCAGCCCGTCAGGGGGCGATGGCAATCAGCCCCAGCATTTT